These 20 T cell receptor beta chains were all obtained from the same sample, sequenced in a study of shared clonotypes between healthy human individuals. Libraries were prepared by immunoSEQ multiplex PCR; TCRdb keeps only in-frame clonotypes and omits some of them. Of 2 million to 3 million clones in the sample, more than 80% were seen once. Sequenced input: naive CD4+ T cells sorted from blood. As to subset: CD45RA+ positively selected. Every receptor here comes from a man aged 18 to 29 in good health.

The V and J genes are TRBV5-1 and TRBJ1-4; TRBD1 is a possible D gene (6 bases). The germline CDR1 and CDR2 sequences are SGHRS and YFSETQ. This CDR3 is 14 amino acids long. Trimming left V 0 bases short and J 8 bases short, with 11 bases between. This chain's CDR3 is CASSLASGTEKLFF. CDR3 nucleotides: TGCGCCAGCAGCTTGGCGTCGGGGACAGAAAAACTGTTTTTT.

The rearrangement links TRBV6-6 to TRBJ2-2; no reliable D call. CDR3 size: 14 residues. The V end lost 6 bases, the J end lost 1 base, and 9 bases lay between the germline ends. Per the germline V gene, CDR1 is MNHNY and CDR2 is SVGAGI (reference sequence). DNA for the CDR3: TGTGCCAGCAGACGGACGGTGAACACCGGGGAGCTGTTTTTT. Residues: CASRRTVNTGELFF.

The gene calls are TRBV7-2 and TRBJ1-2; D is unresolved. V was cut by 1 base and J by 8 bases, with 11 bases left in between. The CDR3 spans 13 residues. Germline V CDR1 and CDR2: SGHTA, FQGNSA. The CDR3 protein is CASSLDWVWGYTF. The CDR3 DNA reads TGTGCCAGCAGCTTAGATTGGGTGTGGGGCTACACCTTC.

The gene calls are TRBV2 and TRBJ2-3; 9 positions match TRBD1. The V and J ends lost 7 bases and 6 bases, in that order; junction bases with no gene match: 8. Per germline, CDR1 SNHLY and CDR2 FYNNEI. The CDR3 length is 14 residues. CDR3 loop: CASNLDRGEDTQYF. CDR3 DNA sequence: TGTGCCAGCAACTTGGACAGGGGTGAGGATACGCAGTATTTT.

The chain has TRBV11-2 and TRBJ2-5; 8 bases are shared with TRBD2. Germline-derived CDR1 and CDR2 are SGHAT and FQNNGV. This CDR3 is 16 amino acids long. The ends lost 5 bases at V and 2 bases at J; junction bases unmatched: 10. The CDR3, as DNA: TGTGCCAGCAGCCCCCGACTAGCGTCACTACAAGAGACCCAGTACTTC. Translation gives CASSPRLASLQETQYF.

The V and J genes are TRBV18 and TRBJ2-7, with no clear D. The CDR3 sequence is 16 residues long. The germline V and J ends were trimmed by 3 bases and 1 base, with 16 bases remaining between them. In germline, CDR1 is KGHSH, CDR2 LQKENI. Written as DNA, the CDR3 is TGTGCCAGCTCACCGCTGACCCCTCAGGTATCCTACGAGCAGTACTTC. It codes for CASSPLTPQVSYEQYF.

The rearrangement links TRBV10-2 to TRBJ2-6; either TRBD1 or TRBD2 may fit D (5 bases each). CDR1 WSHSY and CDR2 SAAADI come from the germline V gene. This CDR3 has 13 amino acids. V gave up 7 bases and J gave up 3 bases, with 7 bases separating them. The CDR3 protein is CASTGLGANVLTF. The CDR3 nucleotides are TGCGCCAGCACGGGGCTTGGGGCCAACGTCCTGACTTTC.

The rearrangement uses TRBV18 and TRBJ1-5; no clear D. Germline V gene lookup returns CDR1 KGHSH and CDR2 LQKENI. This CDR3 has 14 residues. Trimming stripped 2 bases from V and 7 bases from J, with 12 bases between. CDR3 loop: CASSPGRTEQPQHF. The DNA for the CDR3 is TGTGCCAGCTCACCAGGGCGTACTGAGCAGCCCCAGCATTTT.

CDR3 amino acids: CASSYRVNYGYTF. The CDR3 bases are TGTGCCAGCAGCTATAGGGTCAACTATGGCTACACCTTC. The chain employs TRBV7-9 and TRBJ1-2, with D unresolved. V lost 4 bases and J 2 bases, leaving 8 bases between the germline ends. The CDR3 spans 13 residues. Germline-derived CDR1 and CDR2 are SEHNR and FQNEAQ (reference sequence).

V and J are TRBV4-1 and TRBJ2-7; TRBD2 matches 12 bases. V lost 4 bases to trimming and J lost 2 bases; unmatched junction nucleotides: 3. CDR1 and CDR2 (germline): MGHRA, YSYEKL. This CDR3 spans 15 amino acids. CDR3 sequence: CASSLTSGGTYEQYF. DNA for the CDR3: TGCGCCAGCAGCCTGACTAGCGGGGGAACCTACGAGCAGTACTTC.

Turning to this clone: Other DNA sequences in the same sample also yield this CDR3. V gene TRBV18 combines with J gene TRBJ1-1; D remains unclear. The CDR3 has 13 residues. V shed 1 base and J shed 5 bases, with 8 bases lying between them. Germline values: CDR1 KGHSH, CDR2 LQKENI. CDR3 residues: CASSPQGLTEAFF. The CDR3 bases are TGTGCCAGCTCACCACAAGGTCTAACTGAAGCTTTCTTT. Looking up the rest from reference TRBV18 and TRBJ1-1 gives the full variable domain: NAGVMQNPRHLVRRRGQEARLRCSPMKGHSHVYWYRQLPEEGLKFMVYLQKENIIDESGMPKERFSAEFPKEGPSILRIQQVVRGDSAAYFCASSPQGLTEAFFGQGTRLTVV.

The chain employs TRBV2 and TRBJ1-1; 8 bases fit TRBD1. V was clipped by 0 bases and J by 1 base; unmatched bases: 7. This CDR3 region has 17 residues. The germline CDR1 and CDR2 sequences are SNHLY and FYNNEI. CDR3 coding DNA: TGTGCCAGCAGTGAAGCCACGGACAGGGTAAGGAACACTGAAGCTTTCTTT. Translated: CASSEATDRVRNTEAFF.

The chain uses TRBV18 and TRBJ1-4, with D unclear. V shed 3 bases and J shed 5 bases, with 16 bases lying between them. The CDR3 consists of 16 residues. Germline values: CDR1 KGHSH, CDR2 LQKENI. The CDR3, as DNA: TGTGCCAGCTCACCTCTCGTTTCGTGGGAAAATGAAAAACTGTTTTTT. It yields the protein CASSPLVSWENEKLFF.

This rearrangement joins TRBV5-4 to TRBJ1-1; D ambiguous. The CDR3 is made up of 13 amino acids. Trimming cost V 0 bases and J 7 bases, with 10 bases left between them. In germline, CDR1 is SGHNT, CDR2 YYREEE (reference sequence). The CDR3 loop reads CASSLEKEHEAFF. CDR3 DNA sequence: TGTGCCAGCAGCTTGGAGAAGGAACATGAAGCTTTCTTT.

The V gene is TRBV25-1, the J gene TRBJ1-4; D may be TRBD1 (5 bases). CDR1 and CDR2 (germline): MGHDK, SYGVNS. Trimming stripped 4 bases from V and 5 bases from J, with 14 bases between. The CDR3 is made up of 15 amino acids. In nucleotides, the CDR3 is TGTGCCAGCAGTGTCCGCGGGGCCCGAAATGAAAAACTGTTTTTT. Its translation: CASSVRGARNEKLFF.

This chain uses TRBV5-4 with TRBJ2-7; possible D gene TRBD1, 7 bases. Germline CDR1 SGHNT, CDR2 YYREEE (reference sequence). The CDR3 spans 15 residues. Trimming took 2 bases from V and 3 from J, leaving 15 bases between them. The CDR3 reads CASSLGGGMDYEQYF. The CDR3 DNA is TGTGCCAGCAGCTTAGGAGGGGGCATGGACTACGAGCAGTACTTC.

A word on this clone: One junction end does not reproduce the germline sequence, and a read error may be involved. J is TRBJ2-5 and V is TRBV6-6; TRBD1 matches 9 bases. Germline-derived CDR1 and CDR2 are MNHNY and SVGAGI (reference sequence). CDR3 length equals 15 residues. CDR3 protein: CASRRTGGSGEAQYF. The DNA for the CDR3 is TGTGCCAGCAGAAGAACAGGGGGCTCTGGAGAGGCCCAGTACTTC.

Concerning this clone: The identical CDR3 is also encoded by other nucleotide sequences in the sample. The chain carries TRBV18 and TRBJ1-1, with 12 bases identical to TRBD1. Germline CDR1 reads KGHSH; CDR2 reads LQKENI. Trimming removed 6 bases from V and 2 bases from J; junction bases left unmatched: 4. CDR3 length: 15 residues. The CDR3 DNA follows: TGTGCCAGCTCCCCTGGGACAGGGGGCAACACTGAAGCTTTCTTT. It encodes CASSPGTGGNTEAFF.

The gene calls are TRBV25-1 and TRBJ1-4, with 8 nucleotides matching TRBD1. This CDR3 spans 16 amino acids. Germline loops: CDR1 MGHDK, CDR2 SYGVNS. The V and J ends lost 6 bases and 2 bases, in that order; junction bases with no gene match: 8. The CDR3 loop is CASRSTGAGTNEKLFF. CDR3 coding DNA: TGTGCCAGCAGATCGACAGGGGCGGGCACTAATGAAAAACTGTTTTTT.

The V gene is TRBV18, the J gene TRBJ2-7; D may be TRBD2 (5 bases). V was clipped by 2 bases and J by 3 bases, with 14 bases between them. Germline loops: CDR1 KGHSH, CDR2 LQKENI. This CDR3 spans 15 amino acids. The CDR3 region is CASSPSPADDYEQYF. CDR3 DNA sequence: TGTGCCAGCTCACCATCGCCAGCGGACGACTACGAGCAGTACTTC.